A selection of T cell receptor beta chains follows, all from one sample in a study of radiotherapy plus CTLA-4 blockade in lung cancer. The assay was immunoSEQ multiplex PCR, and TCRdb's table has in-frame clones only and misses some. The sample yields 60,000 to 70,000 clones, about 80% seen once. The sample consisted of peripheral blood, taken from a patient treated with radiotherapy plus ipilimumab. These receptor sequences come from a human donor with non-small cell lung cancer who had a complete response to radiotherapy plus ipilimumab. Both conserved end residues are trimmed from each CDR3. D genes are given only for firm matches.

ASSIDQGDYGYT | TRBD1 | TRBJ1-2 | TRBV19
ASSYGQGNTEAF | TRBD1 | TRBJ1-1 | TRBV7-8
ASSSDRNEKLF | . | TRBJ1-4 | TRBV11-2
ATLRGAGRGSPLH | . | TRBJ1-6 | TRBV2
ASSFSDRYNEQF | . | TRBJ2-1 | TRBV5-6
ASSLETTEAF | . | TRBJ1-1 | TRBV7-9
ASKSESFSYEQY | . | TRBJ2-7 | TRBV2
ASRGQTNTGELF | TRBD1 | TRBJ2-2 | TRBV11-3
ASSPPGRGRTNEQF | TRBD1 | TRBJ2-1 | TRBV18
ASSKEGAGFREPQH | . | TRBJ1-5 | TRBV21-1
ASSDTTAYGYT | . | TRBJ1-2 | TRBV2
ASMEGPSSYEQY | . | TRBJ2-7 | TRBV6-1
ASSLGRNTIY | . | TRBJ1-3 | TRBV11-2
SVGGGSSYNEQF | TRBD2 | TRBJ2-1 | TRBV29-1
ASSFRTFEKLF | . | TRBJ1-4 | TRBV27
ASSAGSHTIY | . | TRBJ1-3 | TRBV5-8
AISDPKNTEAF | . | TRBJ1-1 | TRBV10-3
ASSSPSGGNTGELF | . | TRBJ2-2 | TRBV7-9
ASSGDTGGRAHWSSGYT | TRBD1 | TRBJ1-2 | TRBV5-5
ASSLTGDNYGYT | TRBD1 | TRBJ1-2 | TRBV5-1
ASNRDLDNSPLH | . | TRBJ1-6 | TRBV9
AWSALAAFVDEAF | . | TRBJ1-1 | TRBV30
ASSPLELAGANEQF | TRBD2 | TRBJ2-1 | TRBV18